A selection of T cell receptor beta chains follows, all from one sample in a study of T cell repertoires in cytomegalovirus infection. These receptors' targets are unknown. TCRdb reanalysed the reads using MiXCR and keeps one entry per CDR3 protein. Of about 740,000 distinct CDR3 sequences listed, around a third were seen once; the top ten hold 15% to 20%. This sample comprised cultured PBMCs, obtained from culture after CMV antigen stimulation. These receptors originate from a human donor in good health (CMV status not recorded). Some clones in this sample may be carry-over from other donors' samples. CDR3s include the opening cysteine and the closing phenylalanine or tryptophan. A D gene is named only where the DNA matches it firmly. Only part of the rows carry a size: once, few, many, or a class if the clone is expanded.

.	few	TRBV7-6	TRBJ1-4	CASSSRANSGATNEKLFF	TGTGCCAGCAGCTCCCGGGCTAACTCCGGGGCAACTAATGAAAAACTGTTTTTT
.	few	TRBV7-2	TRBJ2-1	CASSSLGWEQFF	TGTGCCAGCAGCTCGTTGGGGTGGGAGCAGTTCTTC
TRBD1	few	TRBV28	TRBJ1-6	CASLGGQASSPLHF	TGTGCCAGCCTAGGGGGACAGGCCAGTTCACCCCTCCACTTT
.	.	TRBV2	TRBJ1-3	CASLSTWSGNTIYF	TGTGCCAGCCTATCGACATGGTCTGGAAACACCATATATTTT
.	.	TRBV19	TRBJ2-1	CASSITDLSSYNEQFF	TGTGCCAGTAGTATTACAGACCTGAGCTCCTACAATGAGCAGTTCTTC
.	few	TRBV20-1	TRBJ1-2	CSAYDVQGKYNYGYTF	TGCAGTGCTTACGATGTACAGGGAAAATATAACTATGGCTACACCTTC
TRBD1	few	TRBV11-2	TRBJ2-5	CASSLGDRAQETQYF	TGTGCCAGCAGCTTAGGAGACAGGGCCCAAGAGACCCAGTACTTC
.	.	TRBV29-1	TRBJ1-2	CSVEDFGTLTAGYTF	TGCAGCGTTGAAGATTTCGGGACATTAACCGCCGGCTACACCTTC
.	.	TRBV12-3/TRBV12-4	TRBJ1-1	CASSLVVWLNTEAFF	TGTGCCAGCAGTTTAGTAGTCTGGTTAAACACTGAAGCTTTCTTT
TRBD2	once	TRBV6-2/TRBV6-3	TRBJ2-7	CASSYGGLAGERQYF	TGTGCCAGCAGTTACGGGGGACTAGCGGGGGAGCGGCAGTACTTC
.	.	TRBV6-6	TRBJ1-2	CASSPLVSGYTF	TGTGCCAGCAGTCCCCTAGTGAGTGGCTACACCTTC
TRBD2	.	TRBV25-1	TRBJ2-5	CASSEAGGTSETQYF	TGTGCCAGCAGTGAAGCGGGGGGCACATCAGAGACCCAGTACTTC
.	.	TRBV6-5	TRBJ2-5	CASSKSRGAFQETQYF	TGTGCCAGCAGCAAGTCTAGGGGGGCTTTCCAAGAGACCCAGTACTTC
.	.	TRBV18	TRBJ2-1	CASSPLPGSFSYNEQFF	TGTGCCAGCTCACCACTCCCGGGGTCCTTCTCCTACAATGAGCAGTTCTTC
.	.	TRBV12-3/TRBV12-4	TRBJ2-5	CASSPPTQYF	TGTGCCAGCAGTCCCCCCACCCAGTACTTC
TRBD1	.	TRBV6-2/TRBV6-3	TRBJ2-1	CASRHLKETGNEQFF	TGTGCCAGCAGGCACCTAAAAGAGACAGGGAATGAGCAGTTCTTC
TRBD1	few	TRBV6-1	TRBJ2-7	CASRDPGQGRYEQYF	TGTGCCAGCAGGGATCCGGGACAGGGCCGCTACGAGCAGTACTTC
TRBD1	.	TRBV6-2/TRBV6-3	TRBJ2-5	CASTGANQETQYF	TGTGCCAGTACAGGGGCCAACCAAGAGACCCAGTACTTC
.	.	TRBV6-2/TRBV6-3	TRBJ2-5	CASSSLQAKGETQYF	TGTGCCAGCAGTTCCTTACAGGCGAAGGGGGAGACCCAGTACTTC
TRBD1	few	TRBV19	TRBJ1-6	CASSGWTGSNSPLHF	TGTGCCAGTAGTGGATGGACAGGATCTAATTCACCCCTCCACTTT
.	few	TRBV5-4	TRBJ2-3	CATRGLGTDTQYF	TGTGCCACCAGAGGACTTGGCACAGATACGCAGTATTTT
TRBD2	once	TRBV14	TRBJ2-3	CASSQTSESDTQYF	TGTGCCAGCAGCCAAACTAGCGAATCAGATACGCAGTATTTT
.	few	TRBV12-3/TRBV12-4	TRBJ1-1	CASSIFQVHTEAFF	TGTGCCAGCAGTATATTCCAGGTTCACACTGAAGCTTTCTTT
.	.	TRBV20-1	TRBJ1-5	CSATDFRGNNQPQHF	TGCAGTGCCACAGACTTCCGAGGGAATAATCAGCCCCAGCATTTT
.	.	TRBV28	TRBJ2-5	CASSSPGKVGEQETQYF	TGTGCCAGCAGTTCGCCCGGTAAGGTAGGGGAACAAGAGACCCAGTACTTC
.	.	TRBV12-3/TRBV12-4	TRBJ2-3	CASTRGFPDTQYF	TGTGCCAGCACCCGGGGGTTCCCAGATACGCAGTATTTT
.	.	TRBV28	TRBJ1-2	CASSFPGAAEDGYTF	TGTGCCAGCAGTTTTCCCGGGGCAGCCGAAGATGGCTACACCTTC
.	many	TRBV7-2	TRBJ2-1	CATSGGPFGEQFF	TGTGCCACCTCGGGGGGCCCCTTCGGTGAGCAGTTCTTC
.	.	TRBV11-2	TRBJ2-4	CASSFQAEDIQYF	TGTGCCAGCAGCTTCCAAGCCGAGGACATTCAGTACTTC
.	.	TRBV7-9	TRBJ1-1	CASTRTEENTEAFF	TGTGCCAGCACGCGGACGGAGGAAAACACTGAAGCTTTCTTT
.	few	TRBV7-7	TRBJ2-2	CASSLARPGAGELFF	TGTGCCAGCAGCTTAGCCAGGCCGGGGGCCGGGGAGCTGTTTTTT
TRBD1	.	TRBV29-1	TRBJ2-1	CSVQGQGEQFF	TGCAGCGTACAGGGGCAGGGGGAGCAGTTCTTC
.	.	TRBV7-8	TRBJ2-1	CASEGLRYNEQFF	TGTGCCAGCGAGGGCCTACGCTACAATGAGCAGTTCTTC
.	few	TRBV7-6	TRBJ2-6	CASSPPKVGRGSGANVLTF	TGTGCCAGCAGCCCCCCTAAAGTCGGCAGGGGATCTGGGGCCAACGTCCTGACTTTC
TRBD1	few	TRBV2	TRBJ1-4	CASLTGTTTNEKLFF	TGTGCCAGTCTGACAGGGACAACAACTAATGAAAAACTGTTTTTT
.	.	TRBV28	TRBJ1-3	CASKVGGRNTIYF	TGTGCCAGCAAAGTTGGGGGCCGAAACACCATATATTTT